This T cell receptor beta chain was sequenced for a study of STAT5B mutations in CD4+ large granular lymphocyte leukemia (dated by TCRdb to 2022 to 2024). Regarding the research as a whole: Among healthy controls, the CDR3 'QG' motif was associated with a particular HLA allele. The study compared the TCRbeta repertoires of patients with CD4+ T-cell large granular lymphocyte leukemia against the TCRbeta repertoires of healthy blood donors. The purity of purified fractions was confirmed by flow cytometry on FACSCanto II or FACSVerse to exceed 95% among lymphocytes. Study-level results and caveats: Greater clonality appeared to be present in CD4-sorted patient repertoires than in healthy CD4+ repertoires, and the difference was retained after the putative leukemic clones were removed. TRBV06-family usage was enriched among the top patient clones (8/27) compared with healthy controls (2/35). Main leukemic clonotypes were private to each patient, although roughly 25% of the main leukemic clonotypes were found at low frequency in the non-leukemic repertoires of other patients. The data were not HLA-matched, and the relatively small sample size could explain the higher clonality seen in CD4+ compared with CD8+ T-LGLL.

As to this clone: Its antigen remains undetermined. It has no much larger one-base neighbor in the sample; base qualities were not kept.

Healthy controls were roughly 36 blood donors whose buffy coats came from the Finnish Red Cross blood service. All TCR-sequenced material derived from peripheral blood: patient blood samples and healthy donor buffy coats. Peripheral blood mononuclear cells were isolated by Ficoll-Hypaque gradient centrifugation. CD4+ cells were magnetically purified from the buffy coats of healthy controls. Genomic DNA was extracted using the Gentra Puregene Cell and Tissue kit, and a Qubit 2.0 fluorometer was used to quantify it. V lost 5 bases and J lost 1 base; the stretch between them is 11 bases long. The CDR3 covers 15 residues, taking in both the cysteine and the phenylalanine. Of the read, only the CDR3 DNA is kept; its 45 bases are in frame from base 1. The CDR1 and CDR2 encoded by the germline V gene are SGHVS and FNYEAQ. The immunoSEQ assay at survey resolution was applied to genomic DNA for sequencing of TCRbeta rearrangements. Processing in the source paper ran as follows. In the TCR sequencing data, the smallest productive clonotype frequency that could be detected was 2.59 x 10-5. Only productive TCRbeta rearrangements, meaning sequences that were complete and in-frame, were kept for the analyses. Sample clonality was computed as Simpson clonality in the immunoSEQ Analyzer version 3.0. Clones were binned by frequency as very rare, small, medium, large (1-20%) or hyperexpanded (>20%). Generation probabilities were estimated with OLGA 1.2.3, V-gene circos plots were generated with VDJtools, specificities were searched for in VDJdb, and CDR3 motifs were identified with GLIPH. This is the immuneACCESS table as TCRdb keeps it, with only in-frame sequences that have V and J called. A part of the clones is gone; compared with another copy, unresolved V genes explain less than half, and the rest is unexplained. D and trimming come from the DNA, and the V and J calls and clone size come from that table. Within this sample are some 34,000 clones, with roughly 76% of them counted one time only. The ten largest clones take up around 2.1% of the sample.

Sequencing input: CD4+ T cells from blood buffy coats. The V and J genes are TRBV7-6 and TRBJ2-2; there is no confident call for the D gene. The sequence was obtained from a human donor in good health. The nucleotide sequence is TGTGCCAGCAGCCCCGCCTCGAAGAACACCGGGGAGCTGTTTTTT. Protein translation: CASSPASKNTGELFF. Reference TRBV7-6 and TRBJ2-2 proteins supply the regions before and after the CDR3; the full variable domain is: GAGVSQSPRYKVTKRGQDVALRCDPISGHVSLYWYRQALGQGPEFLTYFNYEAQQDKSGLPNDRFSAERPEGSISTLTIQRTEQRDSAMYRCASSPASKNTGELFFGEGSRLTVL.